Included here is one T cell receptor beta chain sequence, with context. Its matching antigen is unknown. The data were obtained in a study of T cells after yellow fever vaccination. Findings of the study overall: There was a possibility that FACS-sorted repertoires contained abundant clonotypes contaminating from the bulk population.

The ends were cut back, 1 base at V and 2 bases at J, with 11 bases in the middle. CDR3 length: 15 amino acids. Germline V CDR1 and CDR2: MGHDK, SYGVNS. Each CDR3 protein gets one entry after TCRdb re-called the 5' RACE reads with MiXCR. Counted here are about 220,000 distinct CDR3 sequences, 3% to 3.5% occurring once; the ten biggest clones make up around 3%. The sequenced sample was CD4+ T cells sorted from PBMCs, obtained 10 days after the yellow fever booster vaccination. The TCR comes from a man between 18 and 35 years old who received the YFV17D yellow fever vaccine. V and J are TRBV25-1 and TRBJ1-2; D is unclear. The CDR3, as DNA: TGTGCCAGCAGTGAATTTCGTGGGAACAACTATGGCTACACCTTC. Protein product: CASSEFRGNNYGYTF.